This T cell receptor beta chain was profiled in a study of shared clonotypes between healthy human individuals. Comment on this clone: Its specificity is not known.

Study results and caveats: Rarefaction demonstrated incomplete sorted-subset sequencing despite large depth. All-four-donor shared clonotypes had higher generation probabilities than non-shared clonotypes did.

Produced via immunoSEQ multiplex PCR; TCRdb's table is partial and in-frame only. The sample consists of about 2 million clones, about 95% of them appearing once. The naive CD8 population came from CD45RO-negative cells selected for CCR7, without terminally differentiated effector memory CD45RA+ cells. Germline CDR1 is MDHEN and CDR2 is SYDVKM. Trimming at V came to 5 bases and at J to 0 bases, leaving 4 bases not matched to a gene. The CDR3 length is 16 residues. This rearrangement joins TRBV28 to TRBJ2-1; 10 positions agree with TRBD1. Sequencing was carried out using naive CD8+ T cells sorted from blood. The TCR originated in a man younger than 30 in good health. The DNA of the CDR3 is TGTGCCAGCAGTCCGACAGGGGGCGGCTCCTACAATGAGCAGTTCTTC. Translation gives CASSPTGGGSYNEQFF.